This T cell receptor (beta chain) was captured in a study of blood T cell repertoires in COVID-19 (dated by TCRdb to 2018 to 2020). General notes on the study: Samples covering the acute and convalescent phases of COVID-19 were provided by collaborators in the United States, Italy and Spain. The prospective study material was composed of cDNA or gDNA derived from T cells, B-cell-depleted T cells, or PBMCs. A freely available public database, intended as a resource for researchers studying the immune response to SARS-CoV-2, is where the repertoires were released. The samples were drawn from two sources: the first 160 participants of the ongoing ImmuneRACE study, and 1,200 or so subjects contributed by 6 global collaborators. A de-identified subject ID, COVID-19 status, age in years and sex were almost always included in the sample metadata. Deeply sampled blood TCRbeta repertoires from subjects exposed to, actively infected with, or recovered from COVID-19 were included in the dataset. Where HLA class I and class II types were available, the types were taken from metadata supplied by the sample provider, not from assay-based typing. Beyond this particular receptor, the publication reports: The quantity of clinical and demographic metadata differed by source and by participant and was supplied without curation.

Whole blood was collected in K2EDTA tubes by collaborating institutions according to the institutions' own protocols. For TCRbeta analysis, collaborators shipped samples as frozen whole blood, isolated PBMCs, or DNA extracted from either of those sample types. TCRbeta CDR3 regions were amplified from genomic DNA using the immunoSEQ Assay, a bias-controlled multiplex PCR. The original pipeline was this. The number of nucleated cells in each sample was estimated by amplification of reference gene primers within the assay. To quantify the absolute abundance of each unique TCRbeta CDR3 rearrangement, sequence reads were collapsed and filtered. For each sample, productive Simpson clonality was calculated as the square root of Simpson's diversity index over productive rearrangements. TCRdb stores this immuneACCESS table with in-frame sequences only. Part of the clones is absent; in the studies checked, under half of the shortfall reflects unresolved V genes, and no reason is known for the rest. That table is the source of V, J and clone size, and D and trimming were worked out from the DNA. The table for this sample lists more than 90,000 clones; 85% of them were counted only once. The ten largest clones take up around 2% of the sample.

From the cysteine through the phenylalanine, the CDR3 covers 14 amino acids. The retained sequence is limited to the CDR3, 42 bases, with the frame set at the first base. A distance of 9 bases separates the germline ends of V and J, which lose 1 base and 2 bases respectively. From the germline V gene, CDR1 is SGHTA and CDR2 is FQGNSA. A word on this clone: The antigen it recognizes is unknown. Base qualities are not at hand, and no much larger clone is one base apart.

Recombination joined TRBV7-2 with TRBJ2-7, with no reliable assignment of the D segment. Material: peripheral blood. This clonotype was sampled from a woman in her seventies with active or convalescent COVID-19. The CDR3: CASSLDRDTYEQYF. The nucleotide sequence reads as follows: TGTGCCAGCAGCTTAGACAGAGACACCTACGAGCAGTACTTC.